Described below is a single T cell receptor (beta chain) sequence and its context. Its antigen is currently unknown. Method: immunoSEQ multiplex PCR; TCRdb's copy keeps in-frame clones and lacks some. The sample consists of about 79,000 clones, about 82% of them appearing once. Looked up from germline, CDR1 is MNHNS and CDR2 is SASEGT. V lost 4 bases and J 7 bases, leaving 13 bases between the germline ends. The CDR3 runs to 14 residues. All patients were mismatch repair deficient, assessed by either PCR or immunohistochemistry. TCRs were sequenced from a few patients responding to pembrolizumab. The data stem from a study of PD-1 blockade in mismatch repair-deficient tumors. Study background: Patients had eleven to twelve mismatch repair-deficient cancer types, all previously treated and progressing.

General study results and limits: Tumor-resident clones, often absent from pretreatment blood, expanded after pembrolizumab and then contracted.

The chain is built from TRBV6-1 and TRBJ1-4; the D gene is possibly TRBD1 (5 bases). The clonotype originates from an adult with mismatch repair-deficient cancer. The sequences come from peripheral blood, collected 44 weeks after starting pembrolizumab. CDR3 DNA: TGTGCCAGCAGTGTGACAGTCGGGGTTGAAAAACTGTTTTTT. It encodes CASSVTVGVEKLFF.